This T cell receptor (beta chain) is drawn from a study of shared clonotypes between healthy human individuals. Study context: The plates for each donor numbered three CD4 naive, three CD4 memory, two CD8 naive and one CD8 memory.

Regarding the study as a whole: Clonotypes not shared had lower generation probabilities than those common to all four donors.

Profiled with immunoSEQ multiplex PCR; TCRdb holds only in-frame clones, not every one. This sample has about a million clones, with approximately 80% found just once. For this clone: Its antigen is unknown.

All donors were Caucasian adults living in Nashville, Tennessee. Naive CD45RA+ and memory CD45RA-negative subsets were split from CD4+ cells. The CDR3 runs to 12 residues. CDR1 and CDR2 from the germline V gene are MNHEY and SMNVEV (reference sequence). Trimming pared 5 bases from V and 9 bases from J, leaving 13 bases between. The J gene is TRBJ1-1, the V gene TRBV27, with TRBD1 as a possible D gene (5 bases). Sequencing was performed on memory CD4+ T cells from PBMCs. Indicated subset: CD45RA-negative fraction. The origin of this receptor is a man aged 18 to 29 in good health. Some clones in this sample may be carry-over from other donors' samples. The CDR3 spells CASSKTGGKAFF. DNA of the CDR3: TGTGCCAGCAGTAAGACGGGGGGGAAAGCTTTCTTT.